What follows describes a single T cell receptor beta chain. Assay: immunoSEQ multiplex PCR; the TCRdb copy retains only in-frame clones and omits some. The repertoire holds under 45,000 clones, with around 93% as singletons. The data were taken from a study of T cell changes during pregnancy in multiple sclerosis. Germline V gene lookup returns CDR1 SGHVS and CDR2 FNYEAQ. The CDR3 has 11 residues. V was shortened by 5 bases and J by 11 bases, with 12 bases between the two germline ends. The TCR originated in a female donor in good health, enrolled as a control in a pregnancy study. Sequenced here: CD4+ T cells from peripheral blood mononuclear cells, sampled in the third trimester of pregnancy. This chain uses TRBV7-6 with TRBJ1-1; weak D call: TRBD1 (5 bases). The CDR3 protein is CASSRSGQAFF. Written as DNA, the CDR3 is TGTGCCAGCAGCCGATCAGGGCAGGCTTTCTTT.